The 10 T cell receptor beta chains presented below share a single source sample, sequenced in a study of blood T cell repertoires in COVID-19. The protocol was immunoSEQ multiplex PCR, while the TCRdb copy is restricted to in-frame clones and leaves out a portion. Among about 170,000 clones listed, around 67% were seen once. Sequences were obtained from peripheral blood. The receptors derive from a woman of 80 years or more with acute or convalescent COVID-19.

This clone was recorded a few times. The rearrangement uses TRBV29-1 and TRBJ2-2, with D possibly TRBD2 on 5 matching bases. Germline CDR1 SQVTM, CDR2 ANQGSEA. V was pared by 2 bases and J by 5 bases, with 6 bases between. The CDR3 has 12 residues. This CDR3 reads CSVERGTGELFF. The CDR3 coding sequence is TGCAGCGTTGAACGGGGAACCGGGGAGCTGTTTTTT.

This rearrangement joins TRBV2 to TRBJ1-1; D unclear. Germline CDR1 and CDR2: SNHLY and FYNNEI. This CDR3 contains 12 residues. V shed 7 bases and J shed 7 bases, with 13 bases lying between them. CDR3 sequence reads: CASIPTSFEAFF. The DNA for the CDR3 is TGTGCCAGCATTCCAACTAGTTTTGAAGCTTTCTTT.

The V call is TRBV27, the J call TRBJ2-1; 10 bases line up with TRBD1. CDR3 size: 20 residues. In germline, CDR1 is MNHEY, CDR2 SMNVEV (reference sequence). After removal of 5 bases from V and 0 bases from J, the junction contained 16 bases not matched to a gene. CDR3 sequence (DNA): TGTGCCAGCAGTACTAGGACAGGGGGTTTCCAACCGAGCTCCTACAATGAGCAGTTCTTC. The encoded protein is CASSTRTGGFQPSSYNEQFF.

This clone was detected a few times. Here the CDR3 DNA reads TGTGCCAGCAGCCGAAGCGGGACAACCTACGAGCAGTACTTC. This codes for CASSRSGTTYEQYF. V gene TRBV9 combines with J gene TRBJ2-7; weak D call: TRBD2 (7 bases). Trimming cost V 4 bases and J 2 bases, with 13 bases left between them. The CDR3 sequence is 14 residues long. Germline V gene sequence: CDR1 SGDLS, CDR2 YYNGEE.

This clone was detected ten times or more. This chain links TRBV5-4 with TRBJ2-2; 7 nucleotides align to TRBD1. J lost 4 bases, V lost 3 bases, and 6 bases had no gene match. Germline CDR1 and CDR2: SGHNT and YYREEE (reference sequence). The CDR3 runs to 15 residues. CDR3 DNA: TGTGCCAGCAGCTCGACAGGGTTCGCCACCGGGGAGCTGTTTTTT. The encoded protein is CASSSTGFATGELFF. Complete variable domain (other parts from reference TRBV5-4 and TRBJ2-2): ETGVTQSPTHLIKTRGQQVTLRCSSQSGHNTVSWYQQALGQGPQFIFQYYREEENGRGNFPPRFSGLQFPNYSSELNVNALELDDSALYLCASSSTGFATGELFFGEGSRLTVL.

This clone was counted only a few times. The J gene is TRBJ2-7, the V gene TRBV27, with D perhaps matching TRBD1 (6 bases). The CDR3 spans 12 residues. V was cut by 3 bases and J by 5 bases, with 8 bases left in between. Germline values: CDR1 MNHEY, CDR2 SMNVEV (reference sequence). CDR3 residues: CASSFYRDEQYF. CDR3 bases: TGTGCCAGCAGTTTTTACAGGGACGAGCAGTACTTC.

This clone was seen more than once but under ten times. The CDR3 DNA sequence: TGTGCCAGCAGCCAATTCTCGCCCGGGCCCCAGCATTTT. The encoded protein is CASSQFSPGPQHF. The rearrangement joins TRBV14 to TRBJ1-5; D ambiguous. The CDR3 consists of 13 residues. Germline assignment: CDR1 SGHDN and CDR2 FVKESK. The ends were cut back, 2 bases at V and 9 bases at J, with 11 bases in the middle. Full variable domain (rest looked up from reference TRBV14 and TRBJ1-5): EAGVTQFPSHSVIEKGQTVTLRCDPISGHDNLYWYRRVMGKEIKFLLHFVKESKQDESGMPNNRFLAERTGGTYSTLKVQPAELEDSGVYFCASSQFSPGPQHFGDGTRLSIL.

V gene TRBV5-1 combines with J gene TRBJ2-3; 13 bases match TRBD2. CDR1 is SGHRS and CDR2 is YFSETQ in the germline V gene. The CDR3 spans 18 residues. The ends lost 3 bases at V and 0 bases at J; junction bases unmatched: 7. CDR3 bases: TGCGCCAGCAGCTATGGACTAGCGGGAGTTGCAAGCACAGATACGCAGTATTTT. This translates into CASSYGLAGVASTDTQYF.

This clone turned up a few times. This sequence joins TRBV25-1 and TRBJ2-7; 10 bases match TRBD2. The CDR3 spans 14 residues. Per germline, CDR1 MGHDK and CDR2 SYGVNS. The trim removed 2 bases at V and 3 bases at J, leaving 1 base unmatched. CDR3 DNA: TGTGCCAGCAGTGAAGCTAGCGGGAGCTACGAGCAGTACTTC. It translates to CASSEASGSYEQYF.

This chain links TRBV27 with TRBJ2-7, with D perhaps TRBD1 (6 bases). Per germline, CDR1 MNHEY and CDR2 SMNVEV (reference sequence). V dropped 10 bases and J dropped 12 bases, with 19 bases sitting between them. The CDR3 loop spans 11 amino acids. CDR3 loop: CATWRTGRAYF. In DNA, the CDR3 is TGTGCCACATGGAGAACAGGGCGAGCGTACTTC.